Below, 9 T cell receptor beta chains from the same sample are listed, as sequenced in a study of Ad26.COV2.S vaccination and SARS-CoV-2 variants. As to treatment: around 19 received Ad26.COV2.S at low or high dose, single or two shots; about 5 received placebo; per-sample allocation not given. Samples were taken on day 63 after the first vaccine or placebo injection. Data came from immunoSEQ multiplex PCR; TCRdb stores just in-frame clones and leaves some out. The sample includes more than 300,000 clones, less than 90% of them seen just once. The starting material was peripheral blood, obtained in a trial of Ad26.COV2.S vaccine versus placebo. These receptors all stem from a person aged 18-65 years who received the Ad26.COV2.S COVID-19 vaccine or a placebo.

Comments on this clone: The identical CDR3 is also encoded by other nucleotide sequences in the sample. The chain is built from TRBV28 and TRBJ1-6; 8 bases map to TRBD1. The CDR3 has 15 amino acids. The V segment lost 2 bases and the J segment 7 bases; nucleotides outside the gene matches: 4. Germline V gene data show CDR1 as MDHEN and CDR2 as SYDVKM. The CDR3 loop reads CASSLGQGANSPLHF. Here the CDR3 DNA reads TGTGCCAGCAGTTTAGGGCAGGGGGCGAATTCACCCCTCCACTTT.

The chain is built from TRBV27 and TRBJ2-7, with TRBD1 matching over 8 bases. The CDR3 contains 13 residues. CDR1 is MNHEY and CDR2 is SMNVEV in the germline V gene (reference sequence). V lost 6 bases, J lost 6 bases, and 7 bases stayed unmatched. The CDR3 DNA sequence: TGTGCCAGCAGACCCACAGGGGGTCCCGAGCAGTACTTC. Encoded protein: CASRPTGGPEQYF.

This clone has only one observation. The J gene is TRBJ2-1, the V gene TRBV10-3, with 11 bases identical to TRBD1. Germline values: CDR1 ENHRY, CDR2 SYGVKD. V was pared by 6 bases and J by 7 bases, with 8 bases of the junction left unmatched. CDR3 length equals 15 residues. In DNA form, the CDR3 reads TGTGCCATCAGAGCAGGACAGGGGGCGCAAAATGAGCAGTTCTTC. Amino acids: CAIRAGQGAQNEQFF.

This chain connects TRBV7-9 to TRBJ1-2; 9 positions agree with TRBD1. CDR1 and CDR2 (germline): SEHNR, FQNEAQ (reference sequence). The CDR3 is made up of 14 amino acids. The V gene end was trimmed by 11 bases and the J gene end by 6 bases; junction bases not matched to a gene: 13. CDR3 amino acids: CALYRDRAIDGYTF. In DNA, the CDR3 is TGTGCCTTATACCGGGACAGGGCTATTGATGGCTACACCTTC.

This clone was detected once. The rearrangement links TRBV15 to TRBJ2-1; D ambiguous. CDR3 length: 17 residues. Germline CDR1 reads LNHNV; CDR2 reads YYDKDF (reference sequence). V shed 1 base and J shed 4 bases, with 17 bases lying between them. CDR3 nucleotides: TGTGCCACCAGCAGAGCCGTGGATAGCTTGTCGTACAATGAGCAGTTCTTC. Residues: CATSRAVDSLSYNEQFF.

The chain has TRBV28 and TRBJ1-5; D is perhaps TRBD1 (6 bases). Deletions cut 6 bases from V and 2 bases from J, with 17 bases between. The CDR3 contains 16 residues. CDR1 and CDR2 from the germline V gene are MDHEN and SYDVKM. For the CDR3, the DNA is TGTGCCAGCAGCTCCCTGGGGGGCTCAGGCAATCAGCCCCAGCATTTT. This encodes CASSSLGGSGNQPQHF.

The genes are TRBV14 and TRBJ2-7; D remains unclear. Between the trimmed V and J ends, which lost 1 base and 4 bases, there was a span of 14 bases. This CDR3 is 15 amino acids long. Germline V gene data show CDR1 as SGHDN and CDR2 as FVKESK. The CDR3 DNA reads as TGTGCCAGCAGCCAAGGACTGCCCGGCTATTACGAGCAGTACTTC. Residues: CASSQGLPGYYEQYF.

The chain combines TRBV28 with TRBJ1-4; 7 bases fit TRBD1. V dropped 2 bases and J dropped 7; count of bases not matched to a gene: 4. The V gene's germline CDR1 is MDHEN and CDR2 SYDVKM. The CDR3 has 14 amino acids. Written as DNA, the CDR3 is TGTGCCAGCAGTTTAGGGACAGAGAGTGAAAAACTGTTTTTT. This gives the protein CASSLGTESEKLFF.

This clone was seen only once. The gene calls are TRBV28 and TRBJ2-5; tentatively, D is TRBD2 (6 bases). The CDR3 extends over 15 amino acids. Trimming left V 2 bases short and J 5 bases short, with 15 bases between. The germline V gene encodes CDR1 MDHEN and CDR2 SYDVKM. The CDR3 reads CASSLPARREETQYF. CDR3 bases: TGTGCCAGCAGTTTACCGGCGAGGAGGGAGGAGACCCAGTACTTC.